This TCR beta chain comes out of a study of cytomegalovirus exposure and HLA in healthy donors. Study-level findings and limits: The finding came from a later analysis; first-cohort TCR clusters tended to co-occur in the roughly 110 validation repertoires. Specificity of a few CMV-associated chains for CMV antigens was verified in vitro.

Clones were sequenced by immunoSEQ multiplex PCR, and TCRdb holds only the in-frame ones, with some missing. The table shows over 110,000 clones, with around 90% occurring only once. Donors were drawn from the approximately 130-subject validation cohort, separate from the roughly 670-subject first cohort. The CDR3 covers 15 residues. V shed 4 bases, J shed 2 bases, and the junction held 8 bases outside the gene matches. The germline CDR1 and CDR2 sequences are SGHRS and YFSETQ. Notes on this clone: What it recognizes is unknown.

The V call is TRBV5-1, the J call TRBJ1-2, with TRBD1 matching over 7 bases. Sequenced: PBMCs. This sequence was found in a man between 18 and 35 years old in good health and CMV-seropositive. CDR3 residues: CASSTGQVDNYGYTF. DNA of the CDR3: TGCGCCAGCAGCACAGGACAGGTAGACAACTATGGCTACACCTTC.